This is a list of T cell receptor beta chains from one sample in a study of T cells after yellow fever vaccination. TCRdb called the 5' RACE reads again in MiXCR, with one record for every CDR3 protein. The sample contains about 68,000 distinct CDR3 sequences, approximately 7% of which appear only once. The source was CD8+ T cells sorted from PBMCs, collected about 49 days after the first yellow fever vaccination. The receptor source for this set is a man younger than 35 who received the YFV17D yellow fever vaccine. Each CDR3 is given with its conserved first and last residue. The D gene is left open where the match is weak. The size field is filled for only some rows; it gives once, few, many or a size class.

j_call: TRBJ2-7
d_call: -
v_call: TRBV4-3
clone_size: many
cdr3_aa: CASSGVYRDSSYEQYF
cdr3_nt: TGCGCCAGCAGCGGAGTATACAGGGATAGCTCCTACGAGCAGTACTTC

j_call: TRBJ2-7
d_call: -
v_call: TRBV7-9
clone_size: -
cdr3_aa: CASLPSLGHEQYF
cdr3_nt: TGTGCCAGCCTCCCGAGCCTAGGTCACGAGCAGTACTTC

j_call: TRBJ1-1
d_call: -
v_call: TRBV15
clone_size: few
cdr3_aa: CATSRVEEGTEAFF
cdr3_nt: TGTGCCACCAGCAGAGTTGAGGAGGGCACTGAAGCTTTCTTT

j_call: TRBJ1-1
d_call: TRBD1
v_call: TRBV15
clone_size: many
cdr3_aa: CATVIRQGDTEAFF
cdr3_nt: TGTGCCACAGTTATCCGACAGGGGGACACTGAAGCTTTCTTT

j_call: TRBJ1-2
d_call: -
v_call: TRBV6-1
clone_size: few
cdr3_aa: CASEGESAWINYGYTF
cdr3_nt: TGTGCCAGCGAGGGGGAATCGGCTTGGATTAACTATGGCTACACCTTC

j_call: TRBJ2-7
d_call: TRBD1
v_call: TRBV5-1
clone_size: few
cdr3_aa: CASSLGQGMPYEQYF
cdr3_nt: TGCGCCAGCAGCTTGGGACAGGGCATGCCCTACGAGCAGTACTTC

j_call: TRBJ2-3
d_call: -
v_call: TRBV5-1
clone_size: many
cdr3_aa: CASRGEILTDTQYF
cdr3_nt: TGCGCCAGCAGAGGGGAAATCCTCACAGATACGCAGTATTTT

j_call: TRBJ2-5
d_call: TRBD2
v_call: TRBV3-1
clone_size: few
cdr3_aa: CASSPPDAGGKETQYF
cdr3_nt: TGTGCCAGCAGCCCCCCCGATGCGGGGGGGAAAGAGACCCAGTACTTC

j_call: TRBJ2-7
d_call: -
v_call: TRBV2
clone_size: few
cdr3_aa: CASRGEGTASYEQYF
cdr3_nt: TGTGCCAGCAGGGGGGAGGGGACAGCCTCCTACGAGCAGTACTTC

j_call: TRBJ2-1
d_call: TRBD2
v_call: TRBV7-2
clone_size: few
cdr3_aa: CASSFGTSGGGEFF
cdr3_nt: TGTGCCAGCAGTTTTGGGACTAGCGGGGGAGGGGAGTTCTTC

j_call: TRBJ1-4
d_call: -
v_call: TRBV3-1
clone_size: many
cdr3_aa: CASSQDIGGYEKLFF
cdr3_nt: TGTGCCAGCAGCCAAGATATAGGCGGTTATGAAAAACTGTTTTTT

j_call: TRBJ1-5
d_call: -
v_call: TRBV5-1
clone_size: -
cdr3_aa: CASSLGPRRGGGNQPQHF
cdr3_nt: TGCGCCAGCAGCTTGGGTCCGCGTAGGGGGGGCGGCAATCAGCCCCAGCATTTT

j_call: TRBJ2-5
d_call: -
v_call: TRBV7-8
clone_size: many
cdr3_aa: CASSLLEGGRQETQYF
cdr3_nt: TGTGCCAGCAGCTTGCTCGAGGGGGGCCGACAAGAGACCCAGTACTTC

j_call: TRBJ1-5
d_call: -
v_call: TRBV7-2
clone_size: -
cdr3_aa: CASSYVPNQPQHF
cdr3_nt: TGTGCCAGCAGCTATGTCCCCAATCAGCCCCAGCATTTT

j_call: TRBJ2-3
d_call: -
v_call: TRBV11-3
clone_size: -
cdr3_aa: CASWGQGGPTDTQYF
cdr3_nt: TGTGCCTCCTGGGGTCAGGGCGGGCCCACAGATACGCAGTATTTT

j_call: TRBJ1-1
d_call: TRBD1
v_call: TRBV27
clone_size: -
cdr3_aa: CASNYRGNTEAFF
cdr3_nt: TGTGCCAGCAATTACAGGGGGAACACTGAAGCTTTCTTT

j_call: TRBJ2-1
d_call: TRBD2
v_call: TRBV20-1
clone_size: many
cdr3_aa: CSARDRLAGGTNEQFF
cdr3_nt: TGCAGTGCTAGAGATCGGCTAGCGGGGGGGACCAATGAGCAGTTCTTC

j_call: TRBJ1-1
d_call: -
v_call: TRBV6-2/TRBV6-3
clone_size: few
cdr3_aa: CASSARAGMNTEAFF
cdr3_nt: TGTGCCAGCAGCGCCCGGGCAGGGATGAACACTGAAGCTTTCTTT

j_call: TRBJ1-1
d_call: -
v_call: TRBV6-5
clone_size: many
cdr3_aa: CASSYGENTEAFF
cdr3_nt: TGTGCCAGCAGTTATGGTGAGAACACTGAAGCTTTCTTT

j_call: TRBJ1-1
d_call: -
v_call: TRBV4-1
clone_size: few
cdr3_aa: CASSQEVAGGTEAFF
cdr3_nt: TGCGCCAGCAGCCAAGAAGTGGCAGGTGGGACTGAAGCTTTCTTT

j_call: TRBJ2-3
d_call: -
v_call: TRBV27
clone_size: many
cdr3_aa: CASTQGGGDTQYF
cdr3_nt: TGTGCCAGCACCCAGGGGGGGGGAGATACGCAGTATTTT

j_call: TRBJ1-1
d_call: -
v_call: TRBV30
clone_size: -
cdr3_aa: CAYSWVGEAFF
cdr3_nt: TGTGCCTACAGCTGGGTCGGTGAAGCTTTCTTT

j_call: TRBJ2-3
d_call: TRBD2
v_call: TRBV12-5
clone_size: few
cdr3_aa: CASAYGGNTDTQYF
cdr3_nt: TGTGCTAGTGCTTACGGGGGGAACACAGATACGCAGTATTTT

j_call: TRBJ2-5
d_call: -
v_call: TRBV7-2
clone_size: medium-sized
cdr3_aa: CASSLWDTGPLETQYF
cdr3_nt: TGTGCCAGCAGCTTATGGGATACTGGCCCCCTAGAGACCCAGTACTTC

j_call: TRBJ2-5
d_call: -
v_call: TRBV29-1
clone_size: many
cdr3_aa: CSVEDPEDKTFVTQYF
cdr3_nt: TGCAGCGTTGAAGATCCGGAAGACAAGACTTTCGTGACCCAGTACTTC

j_call: TRBJ2-1
d_call: TRBD2
v_call: TRBV7-3
clone_size: many
cdr3_aa: CASSYLAGGLDEQFF
cdr3_nt: TGTGCCAGCAGCTATCTTGCGGGGGGGTTGGATGAGCAGTTCTTC

j_call: TRBJ1-2
d_call: TRBD1
v_call: TRBV4-2
clone_size: few
cdr3_aa: CASSPEQTLPLTGSNYGYTF
cdr3_nt: TGTGCCAGCAGCCCCGAACAGACCCTTCCTCTGACAGGGTCTAACTATGGCTACACCTTC

j_call: TRBJ2-5
d_call: -
v_call: TRBV5-1
clone_size: many
cdr3_aa: CASSLFGANQETQYF
cdr3_nt: TGCGCCAGCAGCTTGTTTGGGGCGAATCAGGAGACCCAGTACTTC

j_call: TRBJ2-1
d_call: TRBD1
v_call: TRBV4-1
clone_size: many
cdr3_aa: CASSLGQGPYNEQFF
cdr3_nt: TGCGCCAGCAGCCTGGGACAGGGTCCCTACAATGAGCAGTTCTTC

j_call: TRBJ1-4
d_call: -
v_call: TRBV12-3/TRBV12-4
clone_size: few
cdr3_aa: CASSFGRGEKLFF
cdr3_nt: TGTGCCAGCAGTTTTGGAAGAGGTGAAAAACTGTTTTTT

j_call: TRBJ2-3
d_call: TRBD1
v_call: TRBV27
clone_size: few
cdr3_aa: CASSALTGDRTDTQYF
cdr3_nt: TGTGCCAGCAGTGCGCTGACAGGGGACCGCACAGATACGCAGTATTTT

j_call: TRBJ2-7
d_call: TRBD2
v_call: TRBV27
clone_size: -
cdr3_aa: CASTLGAGGTYEQYF
cdr3_nt: TGTGCCAGCACCCTCGGCGCGGGAGGCACCTACGAGCAGTACTTC

j_call: TRBJ2-1
d_call: TRBD1
v_call: TRBV12-3/TRBV12-4
clone_size: many
cdr3_aa: CASSLDRGLSYNEQFF
cdr3_nt: TGTGCCAGCAGCCTGGACAGGGGGCTGTCCTACAATGAGCAGTTCTTC

j_call: TRBJ2-5
d_call: -
v_call: TRBV3-1
clone_size: many
cdr3_aa: CASSPSGGTQETQYF
cdr3_nt: TGTGCCAGCAGCCCAAGCGGAGGGACCCAAGAGACCCAGTACTTC

j_call: TRBJ2-1
d_call: TRBD2
v_call: TRBV4-1
clone_size: -
cdr3_aa: CASSPEGSGGEFYNEQFF
cdr3_nt: TGCGCCAGCAGCCCCGAGGGTAGCGGGGGGGAGTTCTACAATGAGCAGTTCTTC

j_call: TRBJ2-4
d_call: -
v_call: TRBV7-2
clone_size: many
cdr3_aa: CASSLGTGNIQYF
cdr3_nt: TGTGCCAGCAGCTTAGGTACAGGGAACATTCAGTACTTC

j_call: TRBJ2-1
d_call: TRBD1
v_call: TRBV4-3
clone_size: many
cdr3_aa: CASSQPGQAYNEQFF
cdr3_nt: TGCGCCAGCAGCCAACCGGGACAGGCTTACAATGAGCAGTTCTTC

j_call: TRBJ1-6
d_call: -
v_call: TRBV6-5
clone_size: many
cdr3_aa: CASSLGYRSPLHF
cdr3_nt: TGTGCCAGCAGCCTCGGTTATCGGTCACCCCTCCACTTT

j_call: TRBJ2-1
d_call: TRBD1
v_call: TRBV19
clone_size: few
cdr3_aa: CASSMTGAKYNEQFF
cdr3_nt: TGTGCCAGTAGTATGACAGGGGCTAAATACAATGAGCAGTTCTTC

j_call: TRBJ2-1
d_call: -
v_call: TRBV5-1
clone_size: many
cdr3_aa: CASSPPVNGDTRTNEQFF
cdr3_nt: TGCGCCAGCAGCCCCCCTGTAAACGGGGACACCAGAACTAATGAGCAGTTCTTC

j_call: TRBJ2-2
d_call: -
v_call: TRBV4-2
clone_size: many
cdr3_aa: CASSQTGGGTGELFF
cdr3_nt: TGTGCCAGCAGCCAAACCGGGGGCGGCACCGGGGAGCTGTTTTTT

j_call: TRBJ1-1
d_call: -
v_call: TRBV19
clone_size: -
cdr3_aa: CASSGYTEAFF
cdr3_nt: TGTGCCAGTAGTGGGTACACTGAAGCTTTCTTT

j_call: TRBJ2-4
d_call: -
v_call: TRBV6-9
clone_size: -
cdr3_aa: CASRFQEAKNIQYF
cdr3_nt: TGTGCCAGCAGATTTCAAGAAGCCAAAAACATTCAGTACTTC

j_call: TRBJ2-7
d_call: -
v_call: TRBV4-3
clone_size: many
cdr3_aa: CASSQDERYEQYF
cdr3_nt: TGCGCCAGCAGCCAAGATGAACGATACGAGCAGTACTTC

j_call: TRBJ2-1
d_call: TRBD1
v_call: TRBV20-1
clone_size: many
cdr3_aa: CSAIQGVSSYNEQFF
cdr3_nt: TGCAGTGCTATTCAGGGGGTGAGCTCCTACAATGAGCAGTTCTTC

j_call: TRBJ1-5
d_call: -
v_call: TRBV6-2/TRBV6-3
clone_size: many
cdr3_aa: CASSRRQINQPQHF
cdr3_nt: TGTGCCAGCAGTCGCCGACAGATCAATCAGCCCCAGCATTTT

j_call: TRBJ1-6
d_call: -
v_call: TRBV4-3
clone_size: -
cdr3_aa: CASSQDRYSYNSPLHF
cdr3_nt: TGCGCCAGCAGCCAAGATCGGTACTCCTATAATTCACCCCTCCACTTT

j_call: TRBJ2-2
d_call: TRBD2
v_call: TRBV7-8
clone_size: many
cdr3_aa: CASSLAASGGTHTGELFF
cdr3_nt: TGTGCCAGCAGCTTAGCCGCTAGCGGGGGGACTCACACCGGGGAGCTGTTTTTT

j_call: TRBJ2-3
d_call: -
v_call: TRBV4-3
clone_size: many
cdr3_aa: CASSQDERAGDTQYF
cdr3_nt: TGCGCCAGCAGCCAAGACGAGAGGGCCGGGGATACGCAGTATTTT

j_call: TRBJ1-2
d_call: TRBD1
v_call: TRBV20-1
clone_size: many
cdr3_aa: CSAFRTQTGKYGYTF
cdr3_nt: TGCAGTGCTTTTCGAACTCAGACAGGGAAGTATGGCTACACCTTC

j_call: TRBJ1-6
d_call: -
v_call: TRBV28
clone_size: many
cdr3_aa: CASSSRSYNSPLHF
cdr3_nt: TGTGCCAGCAGTTCCAGATCCTATAATTCACCCCTCCACTTT

j_call: TRBJ2-5
d_call: TRBD1
v_call: TRBV7-9
clone_size: many
cdr3_aa: CASSPGQGSETQYF
cdr3_nt: TGTGCCAGCAGCCCCGGACAGGGCTCAGAGACCCAGTACTTC

j_call: TRBJ1-1
d_call: TRBD1
v_call: TRBV4-1
clone_size: many
cdr3_aa: CASSLYPGTGGRTEAFF
cdr3_nt: TGCGCCAGCAGCCTTTATCCTGGGACAGGGGGAAGGACTGAAGCTTTCTTT